This T cell receptor (beta chain) was sequenced in a study of control samples from healthy donors and cancer patients. The CDR3 sequence is 13 residues long. V was shortened by 5 bases and J by 0 bases, with 10 bases between the two germline ends. Looked up from germline, CDR1 is GTSNPN and CDR2 is SVGIG (reference sequence). Produced via immunoSEQ multiplex PCR; TCRdb's table is partial and in-frame only. The sample lists some 130,000 clones, more than 90% occurring once. The receptor was derived from a man younger than 35 in good health. The chain links TRBV30 to TRBJ1-1; D is perhaps TRBD1 (6 bases). The sequencing sample was made of blood. In DNA form, the CDR3 reads TGTGCCTGGGACAGGAAAATGAACACTGAAGCTTTCTTT. This codes for CAWDRKMNTEAFF.